The entry below describes one T cell receptor beta chain. What it binds is unknown. The data belong to a study of T cells expressing NK-cell markers. The overall study: Seropositivity for HCMV was found in most of the eight sequenced donors, with one seronegative.

From germline, CDR1 is DFQATT and CDR2 SNEGSKA (reference sequence). The CDR3 sequence is 12 residues long. Study results and limitations: No clear determination of HCMV specificity was made for expanded NKG2C+ T cell clones.

As the method of synthesis, 5'RACE template switching with UMIs yielded TCR beta cDNA. TCRdb reworked the 5' RACE reads into one entry per CDR3 protein, no DNA. The sample data list some 460,000 distinct CDR3 sequences. The genes are TRBV20-1 and TRBJ2-3; TCRdb calls TRBD2, which cannot be checked without DNA. The receptor was derived from a woman aged 50 to 65 in good health. The specimen was blood T cells: a sorted CD56 or NKG2C T cell subset, CD4+ or CD8+ T cells, or bulk PBMC T cells (not recorded which). CDR3 in amino acids: CSARTSGRPQYF.